This entry is about one T cell receptor (beta chain). As yet, its antigen is unknown. Built from TCR beta cDNA, the libraries had unique molecular identifiers in them. Some 500,000 cDNA molecules were recovered from an input of about 0.95 to 11 million T cells. Each CDR3 protein is one row after TCRdb ran MiXCR on the PCR reads. There are roughly 800,000 distinct CDR3 sequences in the sample; 30% occur only once, and under 0.7% lies in the top ten. This sample is drawn from a study of post-analysis software for immune sequencing data. Overall study: Patients with relapsing-remitting, secondary progressive and progressive-relapsing multiple sclerosis courses were all represented. Study observations and caveats: Compared against controls, patients with multiple sclerosis displayed significantly lower normalized Chao1 diversity. Pronounced co-clustering by F measure was evident among identically batched samples. There were five TRBV segments more frequent in patients than controls, and TRBV5-6, TRBV5-1 and TRBV20-1 were among them.

In germline, CDR1 is LGHDT, CDR2 YNNKEL (reference sequence). The V and J ends lost 1 base and 5 bases, in that order; junction bases with no gene match: 7. This CDR3 has 16 residues. This chain connects TRBV3-1 to TRBJ2-3; 9 bases match TRBD1. The receptor was isolated from a girl between 10 and 17 years old with multiple sclerosis. The sequencing input was blood. CDR3 sequence (DNA): TGTGCCAGCAGCCAAGCGGACAGGGGAGGCGGAGATACGCAGTATTTT. Its translation is CASSQADRGGGDTQYF.